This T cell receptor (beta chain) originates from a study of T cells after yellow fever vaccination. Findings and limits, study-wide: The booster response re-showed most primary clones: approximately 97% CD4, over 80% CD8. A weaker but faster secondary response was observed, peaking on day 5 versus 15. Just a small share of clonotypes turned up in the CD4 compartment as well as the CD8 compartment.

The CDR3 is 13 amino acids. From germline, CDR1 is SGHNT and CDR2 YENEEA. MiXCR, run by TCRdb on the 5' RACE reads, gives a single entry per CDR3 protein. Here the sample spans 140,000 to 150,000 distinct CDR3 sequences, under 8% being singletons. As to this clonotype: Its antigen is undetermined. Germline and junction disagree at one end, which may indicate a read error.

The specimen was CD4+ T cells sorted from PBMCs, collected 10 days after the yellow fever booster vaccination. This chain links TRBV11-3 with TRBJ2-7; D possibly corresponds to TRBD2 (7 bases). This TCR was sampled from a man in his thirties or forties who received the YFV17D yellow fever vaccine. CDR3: CASGLGGDYEQYF. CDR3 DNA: TGTGCCAGCGGCTTAGGGGGGGACTACGAGCAGTACTTC.